This T cell receptor beta chain was retrieved from a study of metastatic and nonmetastatic thyroid tumors. Overall study: Repertoires from malignant and benign thyroid patients were compared across blood and tumor or nodule tissue. Broader study findings: Significantly higher TCR beta diversity was reportedly seen in malignant thyroid tumors than benign nodules, in blood and tumor.

A word on this clone: The antigen remains unidentified.

There are 14 residues in the CDR3. The germline V and J ends were trimmed by 3 bases and 7 bases, with 13 bases remaining between them. CDR1 is LGHNA and CDR2 is YSLEER in the germline V gene. In the authors' methods: The distant-metastasis classifier for papillary thyroid cancer was built from CDR3 differences across clinicopathological groups. TCRdb recomputed clones from the PCR reads via MiXCR. The V and J calls reflect TCRdb's pipeline rather than the authors' work. The profile covers about 7,000 clones, with approximately 40% appearing a single time and under 30% taken by the ten largest. Patients underwent thyroid surgery, and none had received any treatment before it.

The sequence was collected from a female donor with papillary thyroid cancer or a benign thyroid nodule (not recorded which). Some clones in this sample may be carry-over from other donors' samples. The chain couples TRBV4-3 to TRBJ2-1; D possibly corresponds to TRBD2 (5 bases). Sequencing used tumor tissue. The CDR3 DNA sequence: TGCGCCAGCAGCCATCTGGGAGCTTTTAATGAGCAGTTCTTC. Its protein product is CASSHLGAFNEQFF.